The next 32 T cell receptor beta chains were all read from a single sample in a study of blood T cell repertoires in COVID-19. Measured with immunoSEQ multiplex PCR; TCRdb has only the in-frame clones, and not every one. Of under 200,000 clones in the sample, 80% to 90% were seen once. Sequencing was performed on peripheral blood. These receptors all come from a man between 65 and 79 years old with active or convalescent COVID-19.

The rearrangement links TRBV5-1 to TRBJ1-1; 7 bases agree with TRBD1. Looked up from germline, CDR1 is SGHRS and CDR2 is YFSETQ. The trim removed 0 bases at V and 3 bases at J, leaving 2 bases unmatched. The CDR3 sequence is 14 residues long. The CDR3 reads CASSLGDRDTEAFF. CDR3 coding DNA: TGCGCCAGCAGCTTGGGGGACAGAGACACTGAAGCTTTCTTT.

This chain uses TRBV5-5 with TRBJ1-6, with 7 bases identical to TRBD1. V lost 4 bases to trimming and J lost 8 bases; unmatched junction nucleotides: 3. Germline V gene lookup returns CDR1 SGHKS and CDR2 YYEKEE (reference sequence). The CDR3 is 13 residues long. CDR3: CASSRDRDSPLHF. In DNA, the CDR3 is TGTGCCAGCAGCCGAGACAGGGATTCACCCCTCCACTTT.

The genes are TRBV2 and TRBJ2-3; D gene unclear. The CDR3 runs 13 residues. Germline loops: CDR1 SNHLY, CDR2 FYNNEI. Trimming took off 6 bases at V and 3 bases at J, with 10 bases between the two ends. The CDR3 is CASSPRRTDTQYF. CDR3 nucleotide sequence: TGTGCCAGCAGCCCCCGTCGGACAGATACGCAGTATTTT.

V is TRBV5-5 and J is TRBJ1-3; D remains ambiguous. The CDR3 is 15 residues long. CDR1 is SGHKS, CDR2 YYEKEE, per germline (reference sequence). The V gene lost 3 bases and the J gene lost 3 bases, with 13 bases spanning the gap. The CDR3 nucleotides read TGTGCCAGCAGCTCCACCCGAGGGTATGGAAACACCATATATTTT. Its protein product is CASSSTRGYGNTIYF.

The V and J genes are TRBV10-3 and TRBJ1-2, with 8 positions matching TRBD1. Germline V gene data show CDR1 as ENHRY and CDR2 as SYGVKD. The CDR3 spans 13 residues. J lost 5 bases, V lost 7 bases, and 6 bases had no gene match. CDR3 in amino acids: CAITGQGNYGYTF. CDR3 bases: TGTGCCATCACCGGACAGGGAAATTATGGCTACACCTTC.

This clone was seen a handful of times. V usage is TRBV7-8 and J usage is TRBJ2-7, with TRBD1 matching 7 bases. V lost 1 base, J lost 5 bases, and 5 bases stayed unmatched. Germline V gene lookup returns CDR1 SGHVS and CDR2 FQNEAQ. The CDR3 loop spans 14 amino acids. CDR3 DNA: TGTGCCAGCAGCTTAGGGGACAGACTCCACGAGCAGTACTTC. Translating gives CASSLGDRLHEQYF. The variable domain in full, with the rest retrieved from reference TRBV7-8 and TRBJ2-7, is GAGVSQSPRYKVAKRGQDVALRCDPISGHVSLFWYQQALGQGPEFLTYFQNEAQLDKSGLPSDRFFAERPEGSVSTLKIQRTQQEDSAVYLCASSLGDRLHEQYFGPGTRLTVT.

The V and J genes are TRBV19 and TRBJ2-2; a possible D gene is TRBD2 (6 bases). The germline V and J ends were trimmed by 4 bases and 5 bases, with 14 bases remaining between them. Looked up from germline, CDR1 is LNHDA and CDR2 is SQIVND (reference sequence). The CDR3 has 15 residues. The CDR3 sequence: CASSKLRDETGELFF. CDR3 bases: TGTGCCAGTAGTAAGCTGCGGGACGAGACCGGGGAGCTGTTTTTT.

The chain carries TRBV15 and TRBJ2-1; 10 nucleotides align to TRBD2. The length of the CDR3 is 18 residues. V was clipped by 4 bases and J by 4 bases; unmatched bases: 13. The germline V gene has CDR1 LNHNV and CDR2 YYDKDF (reference sequence). The CDR3 DNA sequence: TGTGCCACCAGCAAACAGCAGGGGGCTAGCGGGAGTTACAATGAGCAGTTCTTC. This encodes CATSKQQGASGSYNEQFF.

This chain joins TRBV5-4 and TRBJ2-7; 11 nucleotides agree with TRBD2. The CDR3 has 12 amino acids. The germline V gene has CDR1 SGHNT and CDR2 YYREEE (reference sequence). V gave up 7 bases and J gave up 3 bases; unmatched junction bases: 0. The CDR3 here is CASGTSGYEQYF. CDR3 bases: TGTGCCAGCGGGACTAGCGGCTACGAGCAGTACTTC.

The V call is TRBV19, the J call TRBJ1-1; D might be TRBD1 (6 bases). Trimming removed 7 bases at V and 0 bases at J, with 12 bases between. From germline, CDR1 is LNHDA and CDR2 SQIVND (reference sequence). The CDR3 contains 14 residues. The CDR3 protein is CASNQGSLNTEAFF. The CDR3 bases are TGTGCCAGTAACCAGGGGTCGTTGAACACTGAAGCTTTCTTT.

The chain recombines TRBV28 with TRBJ1-5; a possible D gene is TRBD1 (5 bases). With 5 bases removed from V and 7 bases from J, the gap between germline ends came to 15 bases. This CDR3 is built from 14 residues. The V gene's germline CDR1 is MDHEN and CDR2 SYDVKM. The CDR3 sequence: CASSLRVGRQPQHF. In nucleotides, the CDR3 is TGTGCCAGCAGTCTCAGGGTTGGGCGGCAGCCCCAGCATTTT.

The CDR3 here is CASSGGARSVVETQYF. CDR3 DNA sequence: TGTGCCAGCAGCGGGGGGGCGAGGTCTGTCGTAGAGACCCAGTACTTC. The gene calls are TRBV5-5 and TRBJ2-5, with TRBD2 as a possible D gene (7 bases). CDR1 SGHKS and CDR2 YYEKEE come from the germline V gene (reference sequence). CDR3 length: 16 residues. Deletions cut 4 bases from V and 4 bases from J, with 20 bases between. The entire variable domain, with the rest obtained from reference TRBV5-5 and TRBJ2-5, is as follows: DAGVTQSPTHLIKTRGQQVTLRCSPISGHKSVSWYQQVLGQGPQFIFQYYEKEERGRGNFPDRFSARQFPNYSSELNVNALLLGDSALYLCASSGGARSVVETQYFGPGTRLLVL.

This clone was observed once. This chain links TRBV3-1 (or the pseudogene TRBV3-2) with TRBJ1-2; tentative D call: TRBD1 (6 bases). The V end was cut by 1 base, the J end by 8 bases, with 11 bases between. This CDR3 has 13 amino acids. In germline, CDR1 is LGHDT, CDR2 YNNKEL (reference sequence). The DNA for the CDR3 is TGTGCCAGCAGCCAAGCCGGGACAAAGGGCTACACCTTC. Translation: CASSQAGTKGYTF.

This clone occurred once. The V gene is TRBV15, the J gene TRBJ2-1; the D gene is possibly TRBD1 (6 bases). The CDR3 spans 16 residues. Germline CDR1 is LNHNV and CDR2 is YYDKDF (reference sequence). V lost 1 base and J lost 1, with 11 bases in between. Written as DNA, the CDR3 is TGTGCCACCAGCAGAGGTCAGGGGCTATCCTACAATGAGCAGTTCTTC. Its protein is CATSRGQGLSYNEQFF.

The rearrangement joins TRBV6-6 to TRBJ1-5, with a possible D match to TRBD1 (5 bases). The CDR3 extends over 14 amino acids. Trimming removed 3 bases from V and 5 bases from J, with 11 bases in between. Germline CDR1 MNHNY, CDR2 SVGAGI (reference sequence). The CDR3 loop reads CASSYRGGDQPQHF. CDR3 coding DNA: TGTGCCAGCAGTTATCGGGGGGGGGATCAGCCCCAGCATTTT.

The chain employs TRBV27 and TRBJ2-2, with a possible D match to TRBD2 (6 bases). Germline V lookup: CDR1 MNHEY, CDR2 SMNVEV (reference sequence). This CDR3 is 15 amino acids long. The germline V and J ends were trimmed by 1 base and 4 bases, with 10 bases remaining between them. The CDR3: CASSLWYGSTGELFF. The CDR3 region has the DNA TGTGCCAGCAGTTTATGGTACGGGAGCACCGGGGAGCTGTTTTTT.

V gene TRBV21-1 combines with J gene TRBJ2-2; the D segment call TRBD1 is taken from the table without a DNA check. TRBV21-1 is an annotated pseudogene. This CDR3 region has 18 residues. The CDR3 DNA reads as TGTGCCAGCAGCAAAGTAGGGGAATCGTCCGATGGCACCGGGGAGCTGTTTTTT. Amino acids: CASSKVGESSDGTGELFF.

The count of this clone is one. The rearrangement links TRBV5-1 to TRBJ1-5; 11 positions match TRBD1. CDR1 is SGHRS, CDR2 YFSETQ, per germline. V lost 2 bases to trimming and J lost 8 bases; unmatched junction nucleotides: 6. The CDR3 has 15 amino acids. The CDR3 region has the DNA TGCGCCAGCAGCTTTTCCGGGACAGGGGGGGAGCCCCAGCATTTT. Its translation: CASSFSGTGGEPQHF.

The chain couples TRBV30 to TRBJ1-5; 9 bases fit TRBD1. Germline loops: CDR1 GTSNPN, CDR2 SVGIG (reference sequence). J gave up 1 base and V 3 bases, and 4 bases lay outside the gene matches. The CDR3 length is 15 residues. For the CDR3, the DNA is TGTGCCTGGAGCACAGGGGGCGCGAGCAATCAGCCCCAGCATTTT. The encoded protein is CAWSTGGASNQPQHF.

The chain links TRBV18 to TRBJ1-5; TRBD1 is a possible D gene (6 bases). CDR3 size: 15 residues. In germline, CDR1 is KGHSH, CDR2 LQKENI. Trimming took off 1 base at V and 7 bases at J, with 14 bases between the two ends. The CDR3 DNA sequence: TGTGCCAGCTCACCACTGTCAGGGGATCGGCAGCCCCAGCATTTT. Translating gives CASSPLSGDRQPQHF.

The V and J genes are TRBV27 and TRBJ1-3, with TRBD1 identical over 8 bases. The CDR3 is made up of 15 amino acids. V trimming: 3 bases; J trimming: 7 bases; junction bases outside the gene matches: 8. Germline CDR1 MNHEY, CDR2 SMNVEV (reference sequence). CDR3 loop: CASSLTGEMGNTIYF. In DNA form, the CDR3 reads TGTGCCAGCAGTTTGACAGGGGAAATGGGTAACACCATATATTTT.

The rearrangement joins TRBV27 to TRBJ2-2; the D gene is possibly TRBD2 (5 bases). The CDR3 contains 14 residues. CDR1 is MNHEY and CDR2 is SMNVEV in the germline V gene (reference sequence). The V gene lost 1 base and the J gene lost 7 bases, with 10 bases spanning the gap. The CDR3 loop reads CASSLFGEHGELFF. The CDR3 DNA reads as TGTGCCAGCAGTTTATTCGGGGAACACGGGGAGCTGTTTTTT.

The V and J genes are TRBV9 and TRBJ1-2; no clear D gene. The CDR3 extends over 11 amino acids. Germline V gene lookup returns CDR1 SGDLS and CDR2 YYNGEE. The V and J ends lost 0 bases and 10 bases respectively, with 7 bases between them. This chain's CDR3 is CASSVGLDYTF. The CDR3 DNA follows: TGTGCCAGCAGCGTAGGACTCGACTACACCTTC.

This chain connects TRBV6-5 to TRBJ2-7; 11 bases fit TRBD2. J was trimmed by 2 bases and V by 6 bases; bases with no gene match: 6. The CDR3 covers 15 residues. Germline V gene data show CDR1 as MNHEY and CDR2 as SVGAGI. The CDR3 sequence is CASRPRTSGPYEQYF. In DNA, the CDR3 is TGTGCCAGCAGGCCCCGGACTAGCGGGCCCTACGAGCAGTACTTC.

V usage is TRBV6-5 and J usage is TRBJ1-6, with TRBD1 as a possible D gene (5 bases). CDR1 and CDR2 (germline): MNHEY, SVGAGI. V lost 0 bases and J lost 7, with 13 bases in between. The CDR3 is made up of 16 amino acids. In DNA, the CDR3 is TGTGCCAGCAGTTACTCCTCAGGGCAGGGAAATTCACCCCTCCACTTT. As protein: CASSYSSGQGNSPLHF.

The chain employs TRBV18 and TRBJ2-5; 9 nucleotides line up with TRBD2. This CDR3 is 15 amino acids long. Germline V gene lookup returns CDR1 KGHSH and CDR2 LQKENI. The junction had 3 bases not matched to a gene; V was cut back by 1 base and J by 3 bases. CDR3 nucleotides: TGTGCCAGCTCACCACTAGCGGGGGCCGAAGAGACCCAGTACTTC. Its translation is CASSPLAGAEETQYF.

This clone was found once. This chain joins TRBV5-1 and TRBJ1-6; tentative D call: TRBD1 (5 bases). From germline, CDR1 is SGHRS and CDR2 YFSETQ. V dropped 0 bases and J dropped 5 bases, with 9 bases sitting between them. This CDR3 region has 15 residues. CDR3 DNA: TGCGCCAGCAGCTTGGGGGCCAGGGATAATTCACCCCTCCACTTT. It encodes CASSLGARDNSPLHF.

The chain has TRBV6-2 or TRBV6-3 and TRBJ2-2; D perhaps matches TRBD1 (6 bases). Per germline, CDR1 MNHEY and CDR2 SVGEGT. The CDR3 totals 13 residues. The V gene lost 5 bases and the J gene lost 6 bases, with 10 bases spanning the gap. The CDR3 sequence is CASSRTAPGELFF. The CDR3 nucleotides are TGTGCCAGCAGTAGGACAGCTCCCGGGGAGCTGTTTTTT.

The chain carries TRBV5-4 and TRBJ1-2; 10 bases are shared with TRBD1. The CDR3 loop spans 14 amino acids. With 0 bases clipped from V and 6 bases from J, the junction kept 2 bases outside the gene matches. CDR1 and CDR2 from the germline V gene are SGHNT and YYREEE (reference sequence). CDR3 protein: CASSLGQGANGYTF. The DNA of the CDR3 is TGTGCCAGCAGCTTGGGACAGGGGGCGAATGGCTACACCTTC.

CDR3 coding DNA: TGTGCCAGCAGTATAGACGGGAGTGTGGATCAGCCCCAGCATTTT. Its translation: CASSIDGSVDQPQHF. The chain joins TRBV2 to TRBJ1-5; D ambiguous. The V gene's germline CDR1 is SNHLY and CDR2 FYNNEI. Trimming cost V 5 bases and J 5 bases, with 16 bases left between them. The CDR3 has 15 residues.

V gene TRBV6-5 combines with J gene TRBJ2-5; D call uncertain. The ends were cut back, 3 bases at V and 7 bases at J, with 6 bases in the middle. CDR3 length equals 11 residues. Germline V gene sequence: CDR1 MNHEY, CDR2 SVGAGI. The chain's CDR3 is CASSYGGTQYF. The CDR3 DNA follows: TGTGCCAGCAGTTATGGCGGGACCCAGTACTTC.

The J gene is TRBJ1-1, the V gene TRBV7-2; tentatively, D is TRBD1 (6 bases). The CDR3 extends over 13 amino acids. Trimming took 5 bases from V and 0 from J, leaving 7 bases between them. The germline CDR1 and CDR2 sequences are SGHTA and FQGNSA. CDR3 loop: CASSRGLNTEAFF. Written as DNA, the CDR3 is TGTGCCAGCAGCAGGGGGTTGAACACTGAAGCTTTCTTT.